This is a list of T cell receptor beta chains from one sample in a study of T cell changes during pregnancy in multiple sclerosis. Assay used: immunoSEQ multiplex PCR; TCRdb lists only in-frame clones, some missing. The table includes 65,000 to 90,000 clones, roughly 91% detected once. This sample comprised CD4+ T cells from peripheral blood mononuclear cells, obtained after pregnancy. These receptors were collected from a female donor with multiple sclerosis, enrolled in a pregnancy study. CDR3s include the opening cysteine and the closing phenylalanine or tryptophan. A D gene is named only where the DNA matches it firmly. The listing skips clone size in some rows; elsewhere it reads once, few, many or a size class.

TRBD1,.,TRBV9,TRBJ2-1,CASSVGDRAQSAEQFF,TGTGCCAGCAGCGTTGGGGACAGAGCGCAGAGTGCTGAGCAGTTCTTC
TRBD2,.,TRBV10-3,TRBJ2-3,CAISDRPTSGSLDTQYF,TGTGCCATCAGTGACCGACCGACTAGCGGGAGTCTGGATACGCAGTATTTT
TRBD2,once,TRBV30,TRBJ2-1,CAWSELAEEGNEQFF,TGTGCCTGGAGCGAGCTAGCGGAGGAGGGGAATGAGCAGTTCTTC
.,.,TRBV6-1,TRBJ1-4,CASSEGGLREKLFF,TGTGCCAGCAGTGAGGGGGGGCTGAGGGAAAAACTGTTTTTT
TRBD2,.,TRBV5-1,TRBJ2-1,CASSWGSGRANEQFF,TGCGCCAGCAGCTGGGGCAGCGGGAGGGCCAATGAGCAGTTCTTC
.,.,TRBV13,TRBJ2-7,CASSYSHYEQYF,TGTGCCAGCAGCTATTCCCACTACGAGCAGTACTTC
.,.,TRBV5-4,TRBJ1-2,CASSLALNSGYTF,TGTGCCAGCAGCTTGGCCCTTAATAGTGGCTACACCTTC
TRBD1,.,TRBV10-3,TRBJ2-5,CAISETFDREGLRETQYF,TGTGCCATCAGTGAGACCTTTGACAGGGAAGGGCTCAGGGAGACCCAGTACTTC
.,.,TRBV5-5,TRBJ1-1,CASSLRGNTEAFF,TGTGCCAGCAGCTTACGGGGGAACACTGAAGCTTTCTTT
.,.,TRBV28,TRBJ2-7,CASSSWSHSHSYEQYF,TGTGCCAGCAGTTCCTGGAGCCATTCCCACTCCTACGAGCAGTACTTC
.,.,TRBV5-1,TRBJ1-4,CASSRTTGDNEKLFF,TGCGCCAGCAGCCGGACGACAGGCGATAATGAAAAACTGTTTTTT
TRBD2,.,TRBV10-2,TRBJ2-7,CASSVGGGAREQYF,TGCGCCAGCAGTGTCGGGGGGGGTGCCCGCGAGCAGTACTTC
.,.,TRBV1,TRBJ1-3,CTSSQVCRDRGNTIYF,TGCACCAGCAGCCAAGTCTGCCGAGACAGGGGGAACACCATATATTTT
TRBD2,.,TRBV18,TRBJ2-5,CASSRGAAGGHETQYF,TGTGCCAGCTCACGCGGAGCGGCGGGGGGGCATGAGACCCAGTACTTC
.,.,TRBV6-6,TRBJ1-2,CASSYEQVANYGYTF,TGTGCCAGCAGTTACGAACAGGTAGCTAACTATGGCTACACCTTC
TRBD1,.,TRBV18,TRBJ2-7,CASSPDRELNRHEQYF,TGTGCCAGCTCCCCCGACAGGGAGTTAAACCGACACGAGCAGTACTTC
TRBD1,.,TRBV5-1,TRBJ1-1,CASSTGTGGTEAFF,TGCGCCAGCAGCACCGGGACAGGGGGCACTGAAGCTTTCTTT
.,.,TRBV2,TRBJ2-7,CASSVGRSYEQYF,TGTGCCAGCAGTGTGGGGAGATCCTACGAGCAGTACTTC
.,.,TRBV30,TRBJ2-5,CAWSEGRNQETQYF,TGTGCCTGGAGTGAAGGGAGAAACCAAGAGACCCAGTACTTC
TRBD1,.,TRBV7-9,TRBJ2-2,CASSLSRTGNTGELFF,TGTGCCAGCAGCTTATCTCGGACAGGGAACACCGGGGAGCTGTTTTTT
TRBD1,.,TRBV19,TRBJ1-2,CASSIAGTGIYGYTF,TGTGCCAGTAGTATAGCCGGGACAGGGATCTATGGCTACACCTTC
TRBD2,.,TRBV23-1,TRBJ2-1,CASSQSTSGGPQFF,TGCGCCAGCAGTCAATCTACTAGCGGGGGCCCCCAGTTCTTC
TRBD1,.,TRBV6-1,TRBJ2-7,CASTRTGDYYEQYF,TGTGCCAGCACTAGGACAGGGGACTACTACGAGCAGTACTTC
.,.,TRBV7-2,TRBJ2-7,CASSFPPWSEQYF,TGTGCCAGCAGCTTTCCCCCTTGGAGCGAGCAGTACTTC
.,.,TRBV2,TRBJ2-2,CASREGNTGELFF,TGTGCCAGCAGAGAGGGTAACACCGGGGAGCTGTTTTTT
.,once,TRBV27,TRBJ2-1,CASSFEGPYNEQFF,TGTGCCAGCAGTTTTGAGGGCCCCTACAATGAGCAGTTCTTC
.,.,TRBV15,TRBJ1-5,CATSRDAGPNQPQHF,TGTGCCACCAGCAGAGATGCAGGGCCTAATCAGCCCCAGCATTTT
.,.,TRBV28,TRBJ1-1,CATREGRLDTEAFF,TGTGCCACCAGAGAGGGTCGACTTGACACTGAAGCTTTCTTT
.,.,TRBV5-1,TRBJ1-5,CASSLGLQNQPQHF,TGCGCCAGCAGCTTGGGGCTGCAGAATCAGCCCCAGCATTTT
TRBD1,.,TRBV6-4,TRBJ1-4,CASSDGVGQGNEKLFF,TGTGCCAGCAGTGACGGCGTAGGACAGGGCAATGAAAAACTGTTTTTT
.,.,TRBV30,TRBJ1-1,CAWSVGGGAEAFF,TGTGCCTGGAGTGTCGGGGGTGGGGCTGAAGCTTTCTTT
TRBD1,few,TRBV7-3,TRBJ1-1,CASSRDRGGEAFF,TGTGCCAGCAGCCGTGACAGGGGCGGAGAAGCTTTCTTT
TRBD2,once,TRBV7-8,TRBJ2-3,CASSLGLAGGTDTQYF,TGTGCCAGCAGCTTAGGCCTAGCGGGAGGAACAGATACGCAGTATTTT
TRBD1,.,TRBV6-5,TRBJ1-2,CASSPRQGTLYGYTF,TGTGCCAGCAGCCCCCGACAGGGGACACTCTATGGCTACACCTTC
TRBD2,.,TRBV27,TRBJ2-3,CASSPIGLAGRTDTQYF,TGTGCCAGCAGCCCAATAGGCCTAGCGGGACGCACAGATACGCAGTATTTT
TRBD2,.,TRBV5-1,TRBJ2-7,CASSLAGTSWSSYEQYF,TGCGCCAGCAGCTTGGCTGGGACTAGCTGGAGCTCCTACGAGCAGTACTTC
TRBD1,.,TRBV6-1,TRBJ1-2,CASIPDRVSYGYTF,TGTGCCAGCATTCCGGACAGGGTTAGCTATGGCTACACCTTC